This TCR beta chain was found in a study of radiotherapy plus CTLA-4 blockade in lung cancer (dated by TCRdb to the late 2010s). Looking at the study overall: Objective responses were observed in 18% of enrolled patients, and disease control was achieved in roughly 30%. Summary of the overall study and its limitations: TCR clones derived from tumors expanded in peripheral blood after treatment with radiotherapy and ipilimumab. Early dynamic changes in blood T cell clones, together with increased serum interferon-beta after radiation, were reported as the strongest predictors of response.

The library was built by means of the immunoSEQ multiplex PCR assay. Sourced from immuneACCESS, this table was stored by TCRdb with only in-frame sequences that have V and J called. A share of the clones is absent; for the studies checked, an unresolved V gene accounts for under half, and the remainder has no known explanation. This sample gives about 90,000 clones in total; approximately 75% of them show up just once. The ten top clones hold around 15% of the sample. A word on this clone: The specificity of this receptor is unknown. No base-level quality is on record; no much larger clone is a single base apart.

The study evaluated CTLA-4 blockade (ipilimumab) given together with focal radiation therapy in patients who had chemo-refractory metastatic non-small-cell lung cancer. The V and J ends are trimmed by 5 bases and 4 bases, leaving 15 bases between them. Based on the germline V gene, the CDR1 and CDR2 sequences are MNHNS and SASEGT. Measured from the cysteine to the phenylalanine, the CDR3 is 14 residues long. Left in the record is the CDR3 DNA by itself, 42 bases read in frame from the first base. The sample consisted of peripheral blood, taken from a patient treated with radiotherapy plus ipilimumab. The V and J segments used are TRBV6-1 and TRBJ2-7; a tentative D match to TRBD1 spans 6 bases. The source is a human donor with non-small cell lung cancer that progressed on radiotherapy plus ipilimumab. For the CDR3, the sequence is CASSSVDRRYEQYF. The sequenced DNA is TGTGCCAGCAGTTCTGTAGACAGGCGGTACGAGCAGTACTTC.